Described below is a single TCR beta chain sequence and its context. The method was immunoSEQ multiplex PCR; TCRdb's version includes in-frame clones alone and lacks a portion of them. The sample records 150,000 or so clones, approximately 94% being singletons. This CDR3 region has 14 residues. V gave up 5 bases and J gave up 3 bases, with 12 bases separating them. The germline gives CDR1 SGHAT, CDR2 FQNNGV. This record comes from a study of T cell responses to AZD1222 COVID-19 vaccine. The origin of this receptor is an adult in good health. The sequencing used peripheral blood, collected on day 0 of AZD1222 vaccination. This sequence joins TRBV11-2 and TRBJ2-3; the D gene could be TRBD1 or TRBD2 (5 bases each). CDR3 DNA: TGTGCCAGCAGCCGATGGGGGAGTACAGATACGCAGTATTTT. Its translation is CASSRWGSTDTQYF.